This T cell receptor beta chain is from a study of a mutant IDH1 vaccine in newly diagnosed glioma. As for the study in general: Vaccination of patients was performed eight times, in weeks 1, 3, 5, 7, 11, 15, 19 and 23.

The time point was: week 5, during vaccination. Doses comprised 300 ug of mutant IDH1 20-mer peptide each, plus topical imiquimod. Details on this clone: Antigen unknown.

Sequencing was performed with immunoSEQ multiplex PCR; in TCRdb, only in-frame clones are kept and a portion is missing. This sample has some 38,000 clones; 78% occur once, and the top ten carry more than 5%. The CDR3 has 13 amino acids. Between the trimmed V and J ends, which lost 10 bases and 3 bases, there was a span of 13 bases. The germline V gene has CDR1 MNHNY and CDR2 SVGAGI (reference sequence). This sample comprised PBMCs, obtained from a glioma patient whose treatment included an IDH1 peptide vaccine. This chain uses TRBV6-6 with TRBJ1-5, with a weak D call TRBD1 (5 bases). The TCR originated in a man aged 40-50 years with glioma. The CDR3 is CATQDIYNQPQHF. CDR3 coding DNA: TGTGCCACCCAGGACATCTACAATCAGCCCCAGCATTTT.